This T cell receptor (beta chain) is from a study of blood T cell repertoires in COVID-19. This table comes from immunoSEQ multiplex PCR, and its TCRdb copy is limited to in-frame clones, with some not included. Altogether more than 80,000 clones are present, more than 75% being singletons, with the ten largest covering approximately 8%. Sequences were obtained from peripheral blood. The receptor was isolated from a man aged 50-60 years with active COVID-19.

The CDR3 DNA follows: TGTGCCAGCAGACCAAGAGGGCGGACTGAGACCCAGTACTTC. Encoded protein: CASRPRGRTETQYF. The chain is built from TRBV21-1 and TRBJ2-5; no check of the table's D call, TRBD2, against the DNA was made. TRBV21-1 is given as a pseudogene. This CDR3 is built from 14 residues.